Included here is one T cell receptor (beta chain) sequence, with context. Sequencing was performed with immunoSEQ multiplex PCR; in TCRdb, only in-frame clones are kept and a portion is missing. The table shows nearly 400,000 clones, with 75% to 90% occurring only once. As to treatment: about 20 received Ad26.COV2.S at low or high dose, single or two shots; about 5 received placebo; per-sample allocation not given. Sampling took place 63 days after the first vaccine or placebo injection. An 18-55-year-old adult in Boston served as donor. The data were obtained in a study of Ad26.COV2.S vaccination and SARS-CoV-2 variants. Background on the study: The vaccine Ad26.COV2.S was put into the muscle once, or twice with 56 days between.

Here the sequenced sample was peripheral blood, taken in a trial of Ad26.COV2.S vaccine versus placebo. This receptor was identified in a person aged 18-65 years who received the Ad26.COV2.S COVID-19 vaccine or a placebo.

The CDR3 reads CASSERPGRGANTEAFF. CDR3 nucleotide sequence: TGTGCCAGCAGTGAACGGCCGGGGAGGGGAGCGAACACTGAAGCTTTCTTT. The rearrangement joins TRBV25-1 to TRBJ1-1, with TRBD1 as a possible D gene (5 bases). This CDR3 has 17 amino acids. Germline CDR1 is MGHDK and CDR2 is SYGVNS. V shed 2 bases and J shed 1 base, with 17 bases lying between them.